This T cell receptor (beta chain) is from a study of vaccination effects on CD4 cells after COVID-19. Looking at the study overall: After the second dose, samples were taken at median day 72. Whole-study results and caveats: Marked clonal contraction was seen in infection- and vaccine-induced clones late after vaccination. Missing from the study were early post-infection timepoints, and its convalescent patients were few.

Viral peptide pool expansion of antigen-specific CD4+ T cells preceded sequencing in the ViraFEST assay. Culture proceeded for more than 8 days, and CD4+ T cells were then isolated. The vaccine given was either BNT162b2 or mRNA-1273, in two doses. Vaccine recipients, nucleocapsid antibody negative, had no prior SARS-CoV-2 infection. Here immunoSEQ multiplex PCR was the method, and the copy in TCRdb shows in-frame clones only, minus some. The sample has roughly 24,000 clones, around 79% seen once; the top ten hold roughly 6%. The CDR3 sequence is 13 residues long. V was shortened by 9 bases and J by 3 bases, with 12 bases between the two germline ends. The germline gives CDR1 LNHDA, CDR2 SQIVND (reference sequence). Comments on this clone: What it recognizes is unknown.

The sequence came from a human donor who received a COVID-19 vaccine. Some clones in this sample may be carry-over from other donors' samples. The rearrangement joins TRBV19 to TRBJ1-3; no reliable D call. This specimen consisted of CD4+ T cells from PBMCs cultured with SARS-CoV-2 spike peptides, obtained after COVID-19 vaccination. CDR3 amino acids: CASSTERGNTIYF. CDR3 nucleotides: TGTGCCAGCTCTACAGAGCGTGGAAACACCATATATTTT.